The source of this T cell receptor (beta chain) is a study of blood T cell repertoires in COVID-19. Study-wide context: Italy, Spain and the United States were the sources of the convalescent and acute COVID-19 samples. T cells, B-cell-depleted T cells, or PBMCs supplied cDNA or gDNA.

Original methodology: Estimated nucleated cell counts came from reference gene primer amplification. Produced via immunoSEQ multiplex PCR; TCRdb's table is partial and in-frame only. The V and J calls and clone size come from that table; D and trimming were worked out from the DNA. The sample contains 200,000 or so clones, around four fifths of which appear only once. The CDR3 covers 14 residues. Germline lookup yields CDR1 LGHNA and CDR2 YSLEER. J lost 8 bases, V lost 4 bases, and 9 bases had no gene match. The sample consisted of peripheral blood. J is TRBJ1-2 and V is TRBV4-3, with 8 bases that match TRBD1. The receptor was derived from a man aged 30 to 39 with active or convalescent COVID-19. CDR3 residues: CASSPRPGQGGYTF. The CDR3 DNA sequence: TGCGCCAGCAGCCCGCGCCCTGGACAGGGAGGCTACACCTTC.